This T cell receptor beta chain comes out of a study of blood T cells in healthy people across ages. Whole-study findings and limits: The CMV status of each donor remained undetermined, and this could have confounded shifts in expanded clonotypes.

A second PCR, run for about 7 to 12 cycles, used a sample-barcoded 5' primer plus a J-beta primer mix. TCRdb used MiXCR to reprocess the 5' RACE reads, holding one entry per CDR3 protein. The sample lists hundreds of thousands of distinct CDR3 sequences; around 28% were seen once. Looked up from germline, CDR1 is SGHTA and CDR2 is FQGNSA. CDR3 length equals 12 residues. V was shortened by 4 bases and J by 3 bases, with 7 bases between the two germline ends. This clonotype was recorded at least ten times. Its specificity is unknown. Aged about 6 to 95, donors were systemically healthy Caucasians from Russia. The authors extracted at least 6 micrograms of total RNA per sample.

Sequenced sample: blood. This chain connects TRBV7-2 to TRBJ2-7; D uncertain. This receptor was identified in an elderly woman in good health. CDR3 coding DNA: TGTGCCAGCAGCTATGATAGCTACGAGCAGTACTTC. Amino acid sequence: CASSYDSYEQYF.